The rows below give T cell receptor beta chains drawn from one sample of a study of human T cells and chemical hapten exposure. TCRdb ran MiXCR on the RACE reads and lists one entry per CDR3 protein. The sample includes some 27,000 distinct CDR3 sequences, approximately 9% of them seen just once. The sample in question was whole blood, obtained in connection with sensitization to the hapten diphenylcyclopropenone (DPC). These receptors came from a man aged 25-40 years with alopecia areata. Some clones in this sample may be carry-over from other donors' samples. Both conserved end residues are part of each CDR3. Each record gives: CDR3 length, D gene, J gene, V gene, CDR3 protein. The D gene is left open where the match is weak.

15 . TRBJ2-1 TRBV7-8 CASSLYSGARDEQFF
14 . TRBJ2-5 TRBV4-3 CASSQDARKETQYF
16 TRBD1 TRBJ1-5 TRBV19 CASKPSRGQGNQPQHF
14 TRBD2 TRBJ2-4 TRBV20-1 CSARSGGIQNIQYF
15 TRBD2 TRBJ2-1 TRBV4-2 CASSHSSGGAGEQFF
13 TRBD1 TRBJ1-1 TRBV9 CASSVGQGTEAFF
12 . TRBJ2-3 TRBV29-1 CSGGSFTDTQYF
13 . TRBJ1-1 TRBV11-2 CASSVTENTEAFF
17 . TRBJ1-2 TRBV10-2 CASHARGGLPSNYGYTF
16 TRBD1 TRBJ2-2 TRBV6-6 CASSSGQGANTGELFF
13 . TRBJ1-1 TRBV10-1 CASSSGANTEAFF
18 TRBD2 TRBJ2-4 TRBV7-9 CASSSGTSGVLAKNIQYF
11 . TRBJ1-1 TRBV12-3/TRBV12-4 CATSRGTEAFF
14 TRBD1 TRBJ1-4 TRBV7-2 CASSRMTGAEKLFF
14 . TRBJ2-3 TRBV7-6 CASSPETNTDTQYF
15 . TRBJ2-3 TRBV7-9 CASSLVALGADTQYF
12 . TRBJ2-5 TRBV29-1 CSVGVVAETQYF
12 . TRBJ1-1 TRBV29-1 CSVVGANTEAFF
13 . TRBJ1-2 TRBV7-6 CASSRERNYGYTF
16 . TRBJ2-5 TRBV6-5 CASSYSSSRDQETQYF
15 . TRBJ2-1 TRBV10-3 CAISDPNNPDNEQFF
11 . TRBJ1-1 TRBV29-1 CSVDLEWEAFF
13 . TRBJ1-6 TRBV4-3 CASSLLGIPPLHF
14 TRBD2 TRBJ2-1 TRBV12-3/TRBV12-4 CASVYATSANEQFF
14 TRBD2 TRBJ2-7 TRBV6-5 CASSPREGLYEQYF
21 TRBD1 TRBJ2-5 TRBV29-1 CSGMVRTGVVVSNGHQETQYF
14 . TRBJ2-7 TRBV3-1 CASSQEANAYEQYF
13 . TRBJ2-2 TRBV30 CAWSRQSTGELFF
17 TRBD1 TRBJ2-1 TRBV25-1 CASSESGDRVPYNEQFF
17 . TRBJ1-4 TRBV7-2 CASSPKHGTAPNEKLFF
14 TRBD1 TRBJ2-3 TRBV19 CASIPGQSTDTQYF
11 . TRBJ2-5 TRBV11-3 CASRREETQYF
12 . TRBJ1-4 TRBV7-6 CASSYNGEKLFF
15 . TRBJ1-6 TRBV2 CASRGQGTSNSPLHF
14 . TRBJ2-3 TRBV7-2 CASSFTGGTDTQYF
14 . TRBJ2-7 TRBV7-6 CASSSGHRGYEQYF
16 TRBD1 TRBJ2-4 TRBV18 CASSAGQGLAKNIQYF
14 . TRBJ1-1 TRBV6-5 CASRPEPTNTEAFF
16 . TRBJ2-6 TRBV7-6 CASSPYVKTGANVLTF
15 . TRBJ2-3 TRBV3-1 CASSRDPSKVYTQYF
12 . TRBJ2-5 TRBV29-1 CSIRPLDGTQYF
11 . TRBJ2-3 TRBV29-1 CSPKFGDTQYF
14 . TRBJ1-3 TRBV30 CAWSQLGLGNTIYF
12 . TRBJ1-5 TRBV7-2 CASSPVGQPQHF
16 . TRBJ2-4 TRBV30 CAWSVQREQGQNIQYF
11 . TRBJ2-5 TRBV5-1 CASSGEETQYF
17 . TRBJ2-5 TRBV4-1 CASSQGALGLNQETQYF
16 TRBD1 TRBJ2-7 TRBV5-1 CASSLNSGTGAYEQYF
16 . TRBJ2-5 TRBV7-6 CASSTRAGEDRETQYF
15 . TRBJ1-4 TRBV25-1 CASATGVAGAEKLFF
13 TRBD2 TRBJ2-7 TRBV20-1 CSARSGSRYEQYF
16 TRBD2 TRBJ2-1 TRBV6-2/TRBV6-3 CASSDPGRGGVNEQFF
13 . TRBJ2-3 TRBV18 CASSPDSTDTQYF
11 . TRBJ2-1 TRBV11-3 CASTYRQVQFF
17 TRBD2 TRBJ2-7 TRBV20-1 CSARPSIAGGSSYEQYF
16 . TRBJ2-3 TRBV14 CASSQDWGTHTDTQYF
16 TRBD1 TRBJ2-3 TRBV7-6 CASSLDRTGGQDTQYF
13 TRBD2 TRBJ2-1 TRBV24-1 CAVGLAGVNEQFF
15 TRBD2 TRBJ2-7 TRBV18 CASSLLGEGSGEQYF
14 TRBD2 TRBJ2-3 TRBV6-2/TRBV6-3 CAVTTSGGTDTQYF